This T cell receptor (beta chain) was captured in a study of blood T cell repertoires in COVID-19 (TCRdb year 2020). In the study overall: Collaborator samples came from the United States, Italy and Spain and covered acute and convalescent phases of COVID-19. The prospective study material was composed of cDNA or gDNA derived from T cells, B-cell-depleted T cells, or PBMCs. Subjects who had been exposed to COVID-19, were actively infected with it, or had recovered from it provided the deeply sampled blood TCRbeta repertoires that made up the dataset. The repertoires were released in a freely available public database intended as a resource for research on the immune response to SARS-CoV-2. The samples were drawn from the first 160 participants of the ongoing ImmuneRACE study and from some 1,300 subjects provided by 6 global collaborators. Nearly every sample came with metadata listing a de-identified subject ID, COVID-19 status, age in years and sex. Where available, HLA class I and class II types were taken from metadata supplied by the sample provider and were not determined by assay-based typing.

As concerns this clone: What antigen it recognizes has not been identified. No much larger clone exists at a distance of one base, and base qualities are not known.

At one collaborating source in Seattle, patients were enrolled during active infection and were followed longitudinally through the course of disease. Whole blood was collected in K2EDTA tubes by collaborating institutions according to the institutions' own protocols. For TCRbeta analysis, collaborators shipped samples as frozen whole blood, isolated PBMCs, or DNA extracted from either of those sample types. The research as a whole found: The quantity of clinical and demographic metadata differed by source and by participant and was supplied without curation.

The CDR3 sequence holds 12 residues, the cysteine and phenylalanine included. Just CDR3 DNA is preserved here, 36 bases in frame from base 1. From a lookup of the germline V gene, CDR1 and CDR2 are MDHEN and SYDVKM. Trimming at the junction amounts to 8 bases on V and 6 bases on J, and the germline ends lie 13 bases apart. The immunoSEQ Assay, a bias-controlled multiplex PCR, was used to amplify TCRbeta CDR3 regions from genomic DNA. Processing in the source paper ran as follows. The number of nucleated cells in each sample was estimated by amplification of reference gene primers within the assay. Sequence reads were collapsed and filtered to measure the absolute abundance of every unique TCRbeta CDR3 rearrangement. For each sample, productive Simpson clonality was calculated as the square root of Simpson's diversity index across productive rearrangements. TCRdb's version of the immuneACCESS table is confined to in-frame rearrangements and falls short of the full clone set. An unresolved V gene accounts for under half of the shortfall where checked; the remainder is of unknown origin. V, J and clone size derive from that table, while D and trimming were established from the DNA sequence. This sample has some 80,000 clones in its table, and 75% to 85% of those were observed once. The ten top clones hold 9.6% of the sample.

The receptor's source is a man in his forties or fifties with COVID-19, enrolled during active disease. The specimen sequenced was peripheral blood. The chain employs TRBV28 and TRBJ1-2; no D segment can be confidently identified. At the DNA level, the sequence is TGTGCCAGCGGTGTTTTGGGAGATGGCTACACCTTC. It is translated as CASGVLGDGYTF.